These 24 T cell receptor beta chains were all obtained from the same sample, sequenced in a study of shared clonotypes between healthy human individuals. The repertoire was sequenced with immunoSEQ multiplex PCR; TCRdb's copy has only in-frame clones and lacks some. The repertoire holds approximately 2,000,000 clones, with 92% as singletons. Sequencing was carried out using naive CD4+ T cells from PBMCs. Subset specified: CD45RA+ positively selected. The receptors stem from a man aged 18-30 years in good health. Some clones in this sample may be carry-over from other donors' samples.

The DNA for the CDR3 is TGTGCCAGCAACGGAATGGGGGCTAATGAAAAACTGTTTTTT. Its protein product is CASNGMGANEKLFF. The chain couples TRBV6-1 to TRBJ1-4; D is possibly TRBD1 (5 bases). The CDR3 loop spans 14 amino acids. Germline CDR1 is MNHNS and CDR2 is SASEGT. The V end was cut by 7 bases, the J end by 3 bases, with 12 bases between.

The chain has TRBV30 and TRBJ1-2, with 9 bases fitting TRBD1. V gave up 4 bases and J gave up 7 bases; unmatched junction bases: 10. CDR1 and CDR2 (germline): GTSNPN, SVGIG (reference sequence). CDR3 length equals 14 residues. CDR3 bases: TGTGCCTGGAAACCCTTCACAGGGGGCCTTGGCTACACCTTC. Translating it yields CAWKPFTGGLGYTF.

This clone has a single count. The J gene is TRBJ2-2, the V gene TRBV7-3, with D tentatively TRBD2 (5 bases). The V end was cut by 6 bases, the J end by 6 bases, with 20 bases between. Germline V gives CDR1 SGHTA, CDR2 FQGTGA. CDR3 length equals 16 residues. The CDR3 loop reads CASRLRAPRGPGELFF. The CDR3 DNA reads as TGTGCCAGCAGACTAAGGGCCCCACGGGGTCCCGGGGAGCTGTTTTTT.

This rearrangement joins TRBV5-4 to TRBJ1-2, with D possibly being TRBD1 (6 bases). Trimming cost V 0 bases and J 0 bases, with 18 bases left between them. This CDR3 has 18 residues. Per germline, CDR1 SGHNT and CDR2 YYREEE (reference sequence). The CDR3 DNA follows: TGTGCCAGCAGCTTGGGGTTACAGGGTTCGGGGGCTAACTATGGCTACACCTTC. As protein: CASSLGLQGSGANYGYTF.

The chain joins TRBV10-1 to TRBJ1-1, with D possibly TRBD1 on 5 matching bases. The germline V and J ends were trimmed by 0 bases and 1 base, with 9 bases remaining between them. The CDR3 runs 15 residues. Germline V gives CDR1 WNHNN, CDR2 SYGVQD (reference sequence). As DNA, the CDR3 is TGCGCCAGCAGTGAGTCGAGCCAGGGGAACACTGAAGCTTTCTTT. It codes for CASSESSQGNTEAFF.

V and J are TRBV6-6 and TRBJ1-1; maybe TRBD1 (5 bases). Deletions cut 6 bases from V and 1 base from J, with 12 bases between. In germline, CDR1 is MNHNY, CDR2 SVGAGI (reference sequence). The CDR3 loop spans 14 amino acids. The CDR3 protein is CASSQQQGNTEAFF. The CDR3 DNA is TGTGCCAGCAGCCAGCAGCAGGGGAACACTGAAGCTTTCTTT.

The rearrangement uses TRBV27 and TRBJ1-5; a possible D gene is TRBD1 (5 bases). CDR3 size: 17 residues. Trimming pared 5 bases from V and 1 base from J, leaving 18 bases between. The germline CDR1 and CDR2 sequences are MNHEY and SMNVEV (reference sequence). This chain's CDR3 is CASSPLRVGVSNQPQHF. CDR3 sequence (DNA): TGTGCCAGCAGTCCCTTGAGGGTGGGGGTGAGCAATCAGCCCCAGCATTTT.

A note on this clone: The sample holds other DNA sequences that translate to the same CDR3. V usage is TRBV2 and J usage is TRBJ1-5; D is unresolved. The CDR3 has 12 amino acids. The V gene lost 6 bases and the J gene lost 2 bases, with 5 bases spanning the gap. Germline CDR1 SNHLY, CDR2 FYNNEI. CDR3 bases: TGTGCCAGCAGAGGTGGCAATCAGCCCCAGCATTTT. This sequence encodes CASRGGNQPQHF.

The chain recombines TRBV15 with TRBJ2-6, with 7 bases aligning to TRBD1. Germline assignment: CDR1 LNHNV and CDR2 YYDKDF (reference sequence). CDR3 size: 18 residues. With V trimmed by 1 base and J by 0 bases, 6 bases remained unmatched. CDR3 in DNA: TGTGCCACCAGCAGAGGCCGGGACAGCTACTCTGGGGCCAACGTCCTGACTTTC. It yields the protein CATSRGRDSYSGANVLTF.

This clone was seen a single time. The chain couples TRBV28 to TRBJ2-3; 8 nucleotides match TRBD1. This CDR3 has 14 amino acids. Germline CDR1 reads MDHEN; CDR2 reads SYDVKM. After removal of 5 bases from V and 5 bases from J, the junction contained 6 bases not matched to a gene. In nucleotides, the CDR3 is TGTGCCAGCAGTACCGGACAGGGTGGAGATACGCAGTATTTT. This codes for CASSTGQGGDTQYF.

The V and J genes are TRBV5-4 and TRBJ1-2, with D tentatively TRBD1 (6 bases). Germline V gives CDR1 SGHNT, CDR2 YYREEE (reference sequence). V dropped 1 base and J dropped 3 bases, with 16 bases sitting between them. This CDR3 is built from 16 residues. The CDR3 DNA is TGTGCCAGCAGCTTGATTAAGGGGGAAGTGTACTATGGCTACACCTTC. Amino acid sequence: CASSLIKGEVYYGYTF.

CDR3 sequence reads: CASSSGTSGALDSYEQYF. DNA for the CDR3: TGCGCCAGCAGCTCTGGGACTAGCGGGGCTCTGGACTCCTACGAGCAGTACTTC. V is TRBV5-1 and J is TRBJ2-7; 13 positions match TRBD2. The CDR3 length is 18 residues. V lost 3 bases and J lost 0; bases outside the gene matches: 9. The germline CDR1 and CDR2 sequences are SGHRS and YFSETQ.

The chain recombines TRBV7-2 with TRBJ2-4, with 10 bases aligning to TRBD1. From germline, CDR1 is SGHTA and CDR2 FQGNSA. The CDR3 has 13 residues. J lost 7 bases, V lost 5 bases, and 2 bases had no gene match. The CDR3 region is CASSPGQGNIQYF. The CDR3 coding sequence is TGTGCCAGCAGCCCGGGACAGGGGAACATTCAGTACTTC.

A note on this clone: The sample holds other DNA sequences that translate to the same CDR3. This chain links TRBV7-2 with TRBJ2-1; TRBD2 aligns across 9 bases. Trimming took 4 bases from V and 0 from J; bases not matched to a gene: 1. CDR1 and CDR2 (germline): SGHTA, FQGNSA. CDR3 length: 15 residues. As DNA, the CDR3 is TGTGCCAGCAGCTCGACTAGCGGCTCCTACAATGAGCAGTTCTTC. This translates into CASSSTSGSYNEQFF.

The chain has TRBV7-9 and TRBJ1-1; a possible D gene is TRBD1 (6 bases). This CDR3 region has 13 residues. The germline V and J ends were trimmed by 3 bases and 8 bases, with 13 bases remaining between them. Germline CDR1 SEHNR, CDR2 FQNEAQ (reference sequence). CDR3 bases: TGTGCCAGCAGCTTCTCCACAGGGAGCGAAGCTTTCTTT. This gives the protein CASSFSTGSEAFF.

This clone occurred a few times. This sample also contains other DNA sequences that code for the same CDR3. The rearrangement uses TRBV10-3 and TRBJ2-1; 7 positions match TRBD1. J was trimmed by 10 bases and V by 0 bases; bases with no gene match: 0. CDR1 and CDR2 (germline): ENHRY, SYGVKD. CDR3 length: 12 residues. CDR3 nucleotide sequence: TGTGCCATCAGTGAGTCGACAGGGGAGCAGTTCTTC. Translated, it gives CAISESTGEQFF.

The CDR3 DNA sequence: TGTGCCAGCAGCGCACCCGGCCGGGGGACGAACACTGAAGCTTTCTTT. Protein: CASSAPGRGTNTEAFF. V is TRBV7-9 and J is TRBJ1-1; a possible D gene is TRBD1 (5 bases). The ends were cut back, 5 bases at V and 1 base at J, with 17 bases in the middle. The CDR3 extends over 16 amino acids. CDR1 is SEHNR, CDR2 FQNEAQ, per germline (reference sequence).

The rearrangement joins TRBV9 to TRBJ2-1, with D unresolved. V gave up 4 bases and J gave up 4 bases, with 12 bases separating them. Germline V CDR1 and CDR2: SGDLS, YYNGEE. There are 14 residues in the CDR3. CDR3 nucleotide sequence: TGTGCCAGCAGCCCCACGGTGAATTACAATGAGCAGTTCTTC. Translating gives CASSPTVNYNEQFF.

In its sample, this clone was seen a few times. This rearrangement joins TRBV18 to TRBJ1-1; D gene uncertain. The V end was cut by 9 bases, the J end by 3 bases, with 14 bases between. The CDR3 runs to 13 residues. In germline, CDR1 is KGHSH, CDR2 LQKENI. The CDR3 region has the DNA TGTGCCAGTCACACTTCTGAGGACACTGAAGCTTTCTTT. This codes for CASHTSEDTEAFF.

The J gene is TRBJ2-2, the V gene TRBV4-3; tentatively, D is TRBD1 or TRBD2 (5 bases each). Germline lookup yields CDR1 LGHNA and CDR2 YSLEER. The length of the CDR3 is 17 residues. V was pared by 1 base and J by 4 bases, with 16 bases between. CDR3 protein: CASSQAGRRWGTGELFF. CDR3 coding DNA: TGCGCCAGCAGCCAAGCGGGGCGGCGGTGGGGCACCGGGGAGCTGTTTTTT.

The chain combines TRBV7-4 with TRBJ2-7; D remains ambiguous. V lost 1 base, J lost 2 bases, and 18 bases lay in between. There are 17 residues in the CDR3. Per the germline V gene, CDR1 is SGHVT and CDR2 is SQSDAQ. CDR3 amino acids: CASSLELRSQDPYEQYF. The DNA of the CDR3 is TGTGCCAGCAGCTTAGAGCTCAGGAGTCAGGATCCCTACGAGCAGTACTTC.

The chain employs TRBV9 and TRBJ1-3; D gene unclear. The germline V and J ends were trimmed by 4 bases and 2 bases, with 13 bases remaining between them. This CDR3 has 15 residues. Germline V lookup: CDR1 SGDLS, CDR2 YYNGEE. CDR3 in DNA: TGTGCCAGCAGCCCGATTGGGTCGGCTGGAAACACCATATATTTT. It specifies CASSPIGSAGNTIYF.

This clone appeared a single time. CDR3 amino acids: CASSWGDSYNEQFF. The CDR3 nucleotides are TGTGCCAGCAGTTGGGGGGACTCCTACAATGAGCAGTTCTTC. The chain employs TRBV6-5 and TRBJ2-1; D possibly corresponds to TRBD2 (6 bases). The CDR3 sequence is 14 residues long. V lost 4 bases and J lost 0, with 7 bases in between. Germline CDR1 reads MNHEY; CDR2 reads SVGAGI.

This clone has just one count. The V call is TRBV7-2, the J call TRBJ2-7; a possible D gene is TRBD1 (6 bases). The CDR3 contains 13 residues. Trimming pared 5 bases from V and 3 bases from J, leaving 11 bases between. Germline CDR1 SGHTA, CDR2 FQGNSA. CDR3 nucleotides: TGTGCCAGCAGCCCGCGGACAGTCTACGAGCAGTACTTC. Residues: CASSPRTVYEQYF.